The clone carrying this T cell receptor (beta chain) has just one count. From germline, CDR1 is MNHEY and CDR2 SMNVEV (reference sequence). The CDR3 length is 19 residues. V shed 0 bases, J shed 14 bases, and the junction held 21 bases outside the gene matches. The data originate from a study of blood T cell repertoires in COVID-19. TCRdb's table, derived via immunoSEQ multiplex PCR, lists solely in-frame clones and lacks some. The profile shows about 48,000 clones, 90% of them singletons. This rearrangement joins TRBV27 to TRBJ2-1, with TRBD2 matching over 11 bases. The TCR was taken from a man between 65 and 85 years old with acute or convalescent COVID-19. Sequencing was done on a sample of peripheral blood. CDR3 sequence (DNA): TGTGCCAGCAGTTTATCGTTGGCGGAGACTAGCGGGACCTACTCGAAGGAGTTCTTC. It specifies CASSLSLAETSGTYSKEFF.